The 14 T cell receptor beta chains below come from one sample, sequenced in a study of identical twins. TCRdb fed the 5' RACE reads into MiXCR, producing one record per CDR3 protein. The table has 700,000 or so distinct CDR3 sequences, more than 6.5% seen once. This sample also appeared in a second study, on yellow fever vaccine responses in identical twins.

The sequenced material came from PBMCs. These receptors all stem from a woman between 18 and 29 years old in good health.

This chain joins TRBV28 and TRBJ1-6; TRBD1 is a possible D gene (6 bases). V was shortened by 5 bases and J by 0 bases, with 8 bases between the two germline ends. The CDR3 runs to 15 residues. The V gene's germline CDR1 is MDHEN and CDR2 SYDVKM. The CDR3 DNA sequence: TGTGCCAGCAGTCAACAGGGCTCCTATAATTCACCCCTCCACTTT. This codes for CASSQQGSYNSPLHF.

Ten or more counts support this clonotype. The chain employs TRBV28 and TRBJ2-4; D is unresolved. Between the trimmed V and J ends, which lost 3 bases and 3 bases, there was a span of 30 bases. Germline assignment: CDR1 MDHEN and CDR2 SYDVKM. This CDR3 has 21 amino acids. CDR3 amino acids: CASSFEVRTEDPYLDKNIQYF. CDR3 nucleotide sequence: TGTGCCAGCAGTTTTGAGGTCAGGACCGAGGATCCCTATCTAGACAAAAACATTCAGTACTTC.

The genes are TRBV28 and TRBJ1-4, with D unclear. Trimming removed 4 bases from V and 3 bases from J, with 12 bases in between. CDR1 and CDR2 from the germline V gene are MDHEN and SYDVKM. This CDR3 comprises 15 residues. Here the CDR3 DNA reads TGTGCCAGCAGTTCGCGGCCGGCACCTAATGAAAAACTGTTTTTT. Amino acid sequence: CASSSRPAPNEKLFF.

This clonotype was counted only a few times. This chain connects TRBV27 to TRBJ2-3, with 9 bases aligning to TRBD2. V shed 0 bases, J shed 8 bases, and the junction held 12 bases outside the gene matches. This CDR3 has 17 amino acids. CDR1 and CDR2 (germline): MNHEY, SMNVEV (reference sequence). CDR3 sequence: CASSLSRGGTPHGTQYF. The CDR3 nucleotides are TGTGCCAGCAGTTTATCGCGGGGGGGGACTCCCCACGGTACGCAGTATTTT.

Only a few counts were recorded for this clonotype. J is TRBJ2-5 and V is TRBV5-5; no definite D call. V shed 4 bases and J shed 5 bases, with 18 bases lying between them. Per the germline V gene, CDR1 is SGHKS and CDR2 is YYEKEE (reference sequence). The CDR3 runs 15 residues. The CDR3 bases are TGTGCCAGCAGCACACTGGTTCTGGCGATCGAGACCCAGTACTTC. Translation gives CASSTLVLAIETQYF.

This clonotype came up a few times. This sequence joins TRBV18 and TRBJ1-6; 7 nucleotides align to TRBD1. Germline CDR1 reads KGHSH; CDR2 reads LQKENI. Trimming removed 0 bases from V and 8 bases from J; junction bases left unmatched: 4. The CDR3 loop spans 15 amino acids. As DNA, the CDR3 is TGTGCCAGCTCACCACCGGACAGGAGGGATTCACCCCTCCACTTT. Residues: CASSPPDRRDSPLHF.

The chain combines TRBV20-1 with TRBJ2-1; no definite D call. The CDR3 totals 12 residues. Trimming took off 0 bases at V and 10 bases at J, with 10 bases between the two ends. CDR1 and CDR2 from the germline V gene are DFQATT and SNEGSKA (reference sequence). DNA of the CDR3: TGCAGTGCTAGAGATCTTCCTCCCGAGCAGTTCTTC. Translating it yields CSARDLPPEQFF.

This clonotype was seen many times. This chain connects TRBV6-6 to TRBJ2-1; 8 nucleotides align to TRBD1. V shed 3 bases, J shed 8 bases, and the junction held 12 bases outside the gene matches. The CDR3 consists of 16 residues. CDR1 MNHNY and CDR2 SVGAGI come from the germline V gene (reference sequence). The CDR3: CASSYTWTGRYDEQFF. The CDR3 region has the DNA TGTGCCAGCAGTTATACTTGGACAGGGAGGTATGATGAGCAGTTCTTC.

V gene TRBV6-1 combines with J gene TRBJ2-7, with 13 bases that match TRBD2. This CDR3 region has 15 residues. Germline loops: CDR1 MNHNS, CDR2 SASEGT. V dropped 5 bases and J dropped 6; count of bases not matched to a gene: 7. CDR3 coding DNA: TGTGCCAGCAGTCCAGGACTAGCGGGAGTTATCGAGCAGTACTTC. This sequence encodes CASSPGLAGVIEQYF.

This clonotype appeared many times. This chain links TRBV12-3 or TRBV12-4 with TRBJ1-2; TRBD1 matches at 9 bases. Trimming removed 5 bases from V and 3 bases from J; junction bases left unmatched: 4. The CDR3 is made up of 14 amino acids. CDR3 coding DNA: TGTGCCAGCAGTCCCAGGACAGGGGACTATGGCTACACCTTC. Translated, it gives CASSPRTGDYGYTF.

This sequence joins TRBV28 and TRBJ2-3; D might be TRBD1 or TRBD2, each matching 5 bases. The germline CDR1 and CDR2 sequences are MDHEN and SYDVKM. The CDR3 sequence is 15 residues long. V dropped 3 bases and J dropped 0 bases, with 10 bases sitting between them. This chain's CDR3 is CASSFRGPSTDTQYF. The CDR3 DNA reads as TGTGCCAGCAGTTTTCGGGGCCCGAGCACAGATACGCAGTATTTT.

This clonotype was observed a handful of times. V and J are TRBV28 and TRBJ2-4; D is ambiguous. The CDR3 runs 13 residues. The germline V gene has CDR1 MDHEN and CDR2 SYDVKM. The V gene lost 6 bases and the J gene lost 5 bases, with 11 bases spanning the gap. CDR3 coding DNA: TGTGCCAGCAGAGAGCACCTCCAAAACATTCAGTACTTC. This codes for CASREHLQNIQYF.

This clonotype was observed a few times. The chain joins TRBV4-1 to TRBJ2-7; D remains ambiguous. Per the germline V gene, CDR1 is MGHRA and CDR2 is YSYEKL. CDR3 length: 13 amino acids. The ends were cut back, 4 bases at V and 5 bases at J, with 12 bases in the middle. Here the CDR3 DNA reads TGCGCCAGCAGCCCGGTTAAATTCGACGAGCAGTACTTC. It translates to CASSPVKFDEQYF.

The table lists this clonotype with a few counts. J is TRBJ2-6 and V is TRBV29-1, with D possibly being TRBD1 or TRBD2 (5 bases each). V lost 4 bases and J lost 0, with 13 bases in between. The CDR3 runs to 16 residues. Germline V CDR1 and CDR2: SQVTM, ANQGSEA. In DNA form, the CDR3 reads TGCAGCGTTGTGGACCTGGGGGACTCTGGGGCCAACGTCCTGACTTTC. Translating gives CSVVDLGDSGANVLTF.